Sequencing of this T cell receptor (beta chain) was carried out in a study of blood T cell repertoires in COVID-19. Study overall: Samples representing acute and convalescent COVID-19 were sourced from the United States, Italy and Spain. T cells, B-cell-depleted T cells, or PBMCs provided the cDNA or gDNA that served as material.

In the original analysis: Scientists estimated how many nucleated cells there were by amplifying reference gene primers. Sequencing used immunoSEQ multiplex PCR; TCRdb keeps in-frame clones, though not all of them. The V and J calls and clone size come from that table; D and trimming were worked out from the DNA. This sample has 110,000 or so clones, with 85% found just once. CDR1 is MNHEY, CDR2 SVGAGI, per germline. There are 15 residues in the CDR3. Trimming shortened V by 5 bases and J by 5 bases, and 18 bases separated the two germline ends. Sequenced sample: peripheral blood. The J gene is TRBJ1-1, the V gene TRBV6-5; D possibly corresponds to TRBD1 (6 bases). This clonotype originated in a human donor in a cohort sampled during active COVID-19. The CDR3 here is CASSPLRGGGTEAFF. As DNA, the CDR3 is TGTGCCAGCAGTCCCCTGCGGGGGGGCGGAACTGAAGCTTTCTTT.